The 21 T cell receptor beta chains below were found in one sample sequenced in a study of blood T cell repertoires in COVID-19. Clones were read by immunoSEQ multiplex PCR, and TCRdb kept only the in-frame ones, dropping some. The sample shows fewer than 500,000 clones, 70% to 90% of them seen only once. The sample taken for sequencing was peripheral blood. The receptor source for this set is a man younger than 30 with COVID-19, enrolled during active disease.

The gene calls are TRBV5-1 and TRBJ2-6; a possible D gene is TRBD2 (5 bases). Trimming cost V 0 bases and J 2 bases, with 9 bases left between them. The CDR3 consists of 16 residues. Germline V gene data show CDR1 as SGHRS and CDR2 as YFSETQ. DNA of the CDR3: TGCGCCAGCAGCTTGGTACCGGGAACTGGGGCCAACGTCCTGACTTTC. Amino acids: CASSLVPGTGANVLTF. Variable domain in full (rest from reference TRBV5-1 and TRBJ2-6): KAGVTQTPRYLIKTRGQQVTLSCSPISGHRSVSWYQQTPGQGLQFLFEYFSETQRNKGNFPGRFSGRQFSNSRSEMNVSTLELGDSALYLCASSLVPGTGANVLTFGAGSRLTVL.

As concerns this clone: Other DNA sequences of this sample code for an identical CDR3. The J gene is TRBJ1-2, the V gene TRBV6-5, with D possibly being TRBD1 (6 bases). V shed 0 bases and J shed 1 base, with 6 bases lying between them. The CDR3 runs to 14 residues. Germline CDR1 is MNHEY and CDR2 is SVGAGI. The CDR3 coding sequence is TGTGCCAGCAGTTACTCACAGGGTAACTATGGCTACACCTTC. This encodes CASSYSQGNYGYTF.

The chain joins TRBV19 to TRBJ1-5, with D uncertain. Trimming stripped 2 bases from V and 6 bases from J, with 11 bases between. Per the germline V gene, CDR1 is LNHDA and CDR2 is SQIVND (reference sequence). The CDR3 loop spans 14 amino acids. The CDR3 bases are TGTGCCAGTAGTATACCGGGGATGGGTCAGCCCCAGCATTTT. Translating it yields CASSIPGMGQPQHF.

The V call is TRBV10-3, the J call TRBJ2-4; 8 bases line up with TRBD1. The CDR3 totals 15 residues. With V trimmed by 4 bases and J by 3 bases, 5 bases remained unmatched. The germline gives CDR1 ENHRY, CDR2 SYGVKD. CDR3 loop: CAISGGQADKNIQYF. The CDR3 bases are TGTGCCATCAGTGGGGGACAGGCGGACAAAAACATTCAGTACTTC.

The chain couples TRBV5-4 to TRBJ2-2; 13 nucleotides match TRBD2. After removal of 6 bases from V and 8 bases from J, the junction contained 10 bases not matched to a gene. The CDR3 runs to 16 residues. Germline V gene sequence: CDR1 SGHNT, CDR2 YYREEE (reference sequence). The CDR3 DNA reads as TGTGCCAGCACCTTCCCTGGGACTAGCGGGACGGGGGAGCTGTTTTTT. Protein sequence: CASTFPGTSGTGELFF.

The CDR3 DNA sequence: TGTGCCAGCAGCGCAGGACAGGGATACTCACCCCTCCACTTT. Residues: CASSAGQGYSPLHF. The chain joins TRBV5-5 to TRBJ1-6; TRBD1 agrees at 8 bases. Germline assignment: CDR1 SGHKS and CDR2 YYEKEE (reference sequence). Unmatched junction bases numbered 7, after V lost 4 bases and J lost 10 bases. This CDR3 has 14 residues.

The genes are TRBV19 and TRBJ2-7, with D possibly TRBD2 on 5 matching bases. This CDR3 comprises 14 residues. Trimming took off 3 bases at V and 4 bases at J, with 13 bases between the two ends. Germline values: CDR1 LNHDA, CDR2 SQIVND (reference sequence). CDR3 residues: CASSIGNGKYEQYF. The CDR3 DNA is TGTGCCAGTAGTATCGGGAACGGGAAGTACGAGCAGTACTTC.

The CDR3 spells CASSLGHLKMNTEAFF. CDR3 nucleotide sequence: TGTGCCAGCAGTCTGGGCCATTTAAAAATGAACACTGAAGCTTTCTTT. The chain employs TRBV28 and TRBJ1-1, with no clear D. Trimming stripped 5 bases from V and 0 bases from J, with 16 bases between. Germline CDR1 MDHEN, CDR2 SYDVKM. The CDR3 covers 16 residues.

The gene calls are TRBV3-1 (or the pseudogene TRBV3-2) and TRBJ1-1; D possibly corresponds to TRBD1 (5 bases). Trimming shortened V by 6 bases and J by 6 bases, and 14 bases separated the two germline ends. Germline CDR1 is LGHDT and CDR2 is YNNKEL (reference sequence). This CDR3 spans 13 amino acids. CDR3 sequence: CASRRSGDSEAFF. The CDR3 DNA reads as TGTGCCAGCAGAAGGTCGGGGGACTCTGAAGCTTTCTTT.

The chain couples TRBV5-4 to TRBJ2-3; 15 positions agree with TRBD2. Germline V gene lookup returns CDR1 SGHNT and CDR2 YYREEE (reference sequence). V lost 5 bases and J lost 3; bases outside the gene matches: 4. The CDR3 has 16 residues. CDR3 in DNA: TGTGCCAGCAGGTCCGGGACTAGCGGGGGGACAGATACGCAGTATTTT. Protein product: CASRSGTSGGTDTQYF.

V usage is TRBV7-3 and J usage is TRBJ1-2, with unresolved D. The CDR3 has 15 residues. V was clipped by 1 base and J by 4 bases, with 13 bases between them. Germline CDR1 SGHTA, CDR2 FQGTGA. CDR3 loop: CASSLIKLSGYGYTF. CDR3 coding DNA: TGTGCCAGCAGCTTAATCAAACTATCGGGCTATGGCTACACCTTC.

The chain uses TRBV27 and TRBJ2-1; 7 bases are shared with TRBD1. Germline V CDR1 and CDR2: MNHEY, SMNVEV (reference sequence). The CDR3 is 14 amino acids. After removal of 1 base from V and 15 bases from J, the junction contained 12 bases not matched to a gene. CDR3 amino acids: CASSLLGGQVRWFF. CDR3 nucleotide sequence: TGTGCCAGCAGTTTATTAGGGGGCCAGGTCAGGTGGTTCTTC.

The CDR3 protein is CASSLASGIYNEQFF. The CDR3, as DNA: TGCGCCAGCAGCCTCGCTAGCGGGATTTACAATGAGCAGTTCTTC. The V call is TRBV5-1, the J call TRBJ2-1; 9 bases agree with TRBD2. Germline assignment: CDR1 SGHRS and CDR2 YFSETQ. The CDR3 loop spans 15 amino acids. After removal of 4 bases from V and 4 bases from J, the junction contained 6 bases not matched to a gene. Full variable domain (outside the CDR3, taken from reference TRBV5-1 and TRBJ2-1): KAGVTQTPRYLIKTRGQQVTLSCSPISGHRSVSWYQQTPGQGLQFLFEYFSETQRNKGNFPGRFSGRQFSNSRSEMNVSTLELGDSALYLCASSLASGIYNEQFFGPGTRLTVL.

The V and J genes are TRBV7-9 and TRBJ1-6; TRBD1 matches at 7 bases. The V gene's germline CDR1 is SEHNR and CDR2 FQNEAQ (reference sequence). V lost 1 base, J lost 10 bases, and 7 bases stayed unmatched. The CDR3 consists of 15 residues. The CDR3 coding sequence is TGTGCCAGCAGCTTAGGGCGGCAGGGGGGCTCACCCCTCCACTTT. It codes for CASSLGRQGGSPLHF.

This chain links TRBV18 with TRBJ2-2; 9 bases map to TRBD2. The V and J ends lost 0 bases and 2 bases, in that order; junction bases with no gene match: 4. The CDR3 covers 17 residues. CDR1 is KGHSH and CDR2 is LQKENI in the germline V gene. The CDR3 bases are TGTGCCAGCTCACCACCGGCGGGAGGGCCCAACACCGGGGAGCTGTTTTTT. This sequence encodes CASSPPAGGPNTGELFF. The variable domain in full, completed from reference TRBV18 and TRBJ2-2, reads NAGVMQNPRHLVRRRGQEARLRCSPMKGHSHVYWYRQLPEEGLKFMVYLQKENIIDESGMPKERFSAEFPKEGPSILRIQQVVRGDSAAYFCASSPPAGGPNTGELFFGEGSRLTVL.

About this clone itself: This sample includes further DNA sequences coding for the same CDR3. The chain uses TRBV5-4 and TRBJ2-1, with 9 bases fitting TRBD2. Germline assignment: CDR1 SGHNT and CDR2 YYREEE (reference sequence). The junction had 9 bases not matched to a gene; V was cut back by 4 bases and J by 7 bases. This CDR3 has 15 residues. The chain's CDR3 is CASSRPGLAGNEQFF. The CDR3 DNA is TGTGCCAGCAGCCGGCCGGGACTAGCAGGGAATGAGCAGTTCTTC.

The chain combines TRBV4-1 with TRBJ2-3; D is perhaps TRBD2 (5 bases). V lost 4 bases, J lost 1 base, and 12 bases lay in between. This CDR3 is built from 15 residues. Germline V gene data show CDR1 as MGHRA and CDR2 as YSYEKL. The CDR3 nucleotides are TGCGCCAGCAGCCGAGGGCTACGCGGCACAGATACGCAGTATTTT. This gives the protein CASSRGLRGTDTQYF.

The V gene is TRBV2, the J gene TRBJ1-5; D possibly corresponds to TRBD1 (6 bases). The CDR3 covers 15 residues. The V gene lost 4 bases and the J gene lost 1 base, with 11 bases spanning the gap. Per germline, CDR1 SNHLY and CDR2 FYNNEI. In DNA form, the CDR3 reads TGTGCCAGCAGTGCGGGACAAGTCAGCAATCAGCCCCAGCATTTT. It translates to CASSAGQVSNQPQHF. The whole variable domain, filled in from reference TRBV2 and TRBJ1-5, reads EPEVTQTPSHQVTQMGQEVILRCVPISNHLYFYWYRQILGQKVEFLVSFYNNEISEKSEIFDDQFSVERPDGSNFTLKIRSTKLEDSAMYFCASSAGQVSNQPQHFGDGTRLSIL.

This chain uses TRBV28 with TRBJ2-7, with 10 bases aligning to TRBD2. J was trimmed by 4 bases and V by 1 base; bases with no gene match: 4. The CDR3 contains 15 residues. Germline-derived CDR1 and CDR2 are MDHEN and SYDVKM. This CDR3 reads CASSLFSSGSYEQYF. DNA for the CDR3: TGTGCCAGCAGTTTATTCTCTAGCGGGAGTTACGAGCAGTACTTC.

The chain employs TRBV19 and TRBJ2-1; 8 bases agree with TRBD2. J lost 6 bases, V lost 3 bases, and 10 bases had no gene match. This CDR3 spans 16 amino acids. CDR1 LNHDA and CDR2 SQIVND come from the germline V gene (reference sequence). CDR3 sequence: CASSIDPGTSSNEQFF. For the CDR3, the DNA is TGTGCCAGTAGTATCGACCCAGGGACTAGTAGCAATGAGCAGTTCTTC.

The chain carries TRBV27 and TRBJ2-7, with 10 bases lining up with TRBD1. From germline, CDR1 is MNHEY and CDR2 SMNVEV (reference sequence). V shed 3 bases and J 2 bases; nucleotides not matched to a gene: 1. The CDR3 sequence is 14 residues long. This chain's CDR3 is CASSFGTGAYEQYF. The CDR3 coding sequence is TGTGCCAGCAGTTTTGGGACAGGGGCCTACGAGCAGTACTTC.